These T cell receptor beta chains were read from a single sample in a study of T cells after posttransplantation cyclophosphamide. The protocol was immunoSEQ multiplex PCR, while the TCRdb copy is restricted to in-frame clones and leaves out a portion. Sampling found more than 35,000 clones, none seen once. Sequenced sample: PBMCs. Receptors were obtained from a man aged 50 to 60 in good health, CMV-negative, and a related stem cell transplant donor. Each CDR3 is given with its conserved first and last residue. A D gene is named only where the DNA matches it firmly. A row's size may be missing; if present it is once, few, many or a size class.

J gene | clone size | V gene | D gene | CDR3 DNA | CDR3 protein
TRBJ2-1 | many | TRBV7-3 | TRBD1 | TGTGCCAGCAGCTATGGGACAGGGATAGCTGAGCAGTTCTTC | CASSYGTGIAEQFF
TRBJ2-1 | many | TRBV27 | NA | TGTGCCAGCAGCCACTACAATGAGCAGTTCTTC | CASSHYNEQFF
TRBJ1-2 | many | TRBV2 | TRBD1 | TGTGCCAGCAGTGTGGACAGGGACTATGGCTACACCTTC | CASSVDRDYGYTF
TRBJ2-1 | few | TRBV6-4 | TRBD1 | TGTGCCAGCAGCCCCGACAGGGCGGGTTCTGAGCAGTTCTTC | CASSPDRAGSEQFF
TRBJ1-2 | few | TRBV5-6 | TRBD1 | TGTGCCAGCAGCTTGGACAGGGGGCAATCGTACTATGGCTACACCTTC | CASSLDRGQSYYGYTF
TRBJ2-1 | NA | TRBV29-1 | NA | TGCAGCGTTGAAGATGGGGGCGGGAGTTCCTACAATGAGCAGTTCTTC | CSVEDGGGSSYNEQFF
TRBJ2-3 | few | TRBV9 | TRBD2 | TGTGCCAGTACGGGGACTAGCGGGGAGCTGGGGGATACGCAGTATTTT | CASTGTSGELGDTQYF
TRBJ2-6 | many | TRBV6-5 | NA | TGTGCCAGCGGGGGCTCCTACTCTGGGGCCAACGTCCTGACTTTC | CASGGSYSGANVLTF
TRBJ2-7 | many | TRBV13 | TRBD1 | TGTGCCAGCAGTTCCCACAGGGGCTACGAGCAGTACTTC | CASSSHRGYEQYF
TRBJ2-4 | many | TRBV29-1 | TRBD2 | TGCAGCGTTCGAGTGGCGGGGGAGGTCCTAGCCAAAAACATTCAGTACTTC | CSVRVAGEVLAKNIQYF
TRBJ2-5 | many | TRBV30 | NA | TGTGCCTGGAGTCCAGAGGAGACTCTGGAAGAGACCCAGTACTTC | CAWSPEETLEETQYF
TRBJ1-2 | many | TRBV18 | NA | TGTGCCAGCTCCCCCTTGCGGGATCTGGCTAACTATGGCTACACCTTC | CASSPLRDLANYGYTF
TRBJ2-7 | many | TRBV14 | NA | TGTGCCAGCAGCCAAGATCATCCCGACAGCCTCAGCTCCTACGAGCAGTACTTC | CASSQDHPDSLSSYEQYF
TRBJ1-1 | many | TRBV7-7 | NA | TGTGCCAGCAGTTTGACAGAGAACACTGAAGCTTTCTTT | CASSLTENTEAFF
TRBJ2-2 | many | TRBV4-1 | TRBD2 | TGCGCCAGCAGCCCGGGGGGGCTAGCGGGAGTCGGCACCGGGGAGCTGTTTTTT | CASSPGGLAGVGTGELFF
TRBJ2-1 | few | TRBV11-2 | NA | TGTGCCAGCAGTTACACTAGCAATGAGCAGTTCTTC | CASSYTSNEQFF
TRBJ1-2 | many | TRBV6-1 | TRBD1 | TGTGCCAGCAGTTCAGGGGGCGGCGGTTACTATGGCTACACCTTC | CASSSGGGGYYGYTF
TRBJ2-1 | many | TRBV10-1 | TRBD2 | TGCGCCAGCAGTTCGGGACTAGTCTATGAGCAGTTCTTC | CASSSGLVYEQFF
TRBJ2-5 | few | TRBV2 | TRBD1 | TGTGCCAGCAGTGAAAGTCTCACAGGGGGGGAGACCCAGTACTTC | CASSESLTGGETQYF
TRBJ1-1 | many | TRBV5-4 | TRBD1 | TGTGCCAGCAGCTTGGAGTACAGGGGCACTGAAGCTTTCTTT | CASSLEYRGTEAFF
TRBJ1-2 | many | TRBV13 | NA | TGTGCCAGCAGCTTCGGCCGGGGCTATGGCTACACCTTC | CASSFGRGYGYTF
TRBJ1-5 | many | TRBV5-3 | TRBD1 | TGTGCCAGAAGCTCTCTAGGGGACAGGGTGTTTGACTGGGTTTCTCAGCCCCAGCATTTT | CARSSLGDRVFDWVSQPQHF
TRBJ2-1 | NA | TRBV6-6 | NA | TGTGCCAGCAGTTACCTATCACTGGGGGGTAATGAGCAGTTCTTC | CASSYLSLGGNEQFF
TRBJ2-3 | NA | TRBV7-2 | TRBD1 | TGTGCCAGCAGCTTATGGGACAGGAGCTCAGATACGCAGTATTTT | CASSLWDRSSDTQYF
TRBJ2-5 | many | TRBV2 | NA | TGTGCCAGCCCGACAGAGATGCAAGAGACCCAGTACTTC | CASPTEMQETQYF
TRBJ1-1 | many | TRBV6-5 | NA | TGTGCCAGCAGACTAGGGGGTGGCACTGAAGCTTTCTTT | CASRLGGGTEAFF
TRBJ1-2 | many | TRBV12-5 | TRBD1 | TGTGCTAGTGGGCGCCGGGACAGGAACTTTAACTATGGCTACACCTTC | CASGRRDRNFNYGYTF
TRBJ2-3 | medium-sized | TRBV19 | NA | TGTGCCAGTAGTATAGATTCCCCTAGCGTTGGGACAGATACGCAGTATTTT | CASSIDSPSVGTDTQYF
TRBJ2-3 | many | TRBV6-4 | TRBD2 | TGTGCCAGCAGTGTAGCGGGGGGGGCCACAGATACGCAGTATTTT | CASSVAGGATDTQYF
TRBJ2-1 | many | TRBV7-9 | NA | TGTGCCAGCAGCTTCGGTGAGAGGCAGTTCTTC | CASSFGERQFF
TRBJ1-5 | many | TRBV7-8 | NA | TGTGCCAGCAGCTTAGTCGGGAATCAGCCCCAGCATTTT | CASSLVGNQPQHF
TRBJ2-3 | few | TRBV7-9 | NA | TGTGCCAGCAGCTTAGCGTTCTGGGGCACTAGCACAGATACGCAGTATTTT | CASSLAFWGTSTDTQYF
TRBJ1-2 | many | TRBV2 | TRBD1 | TGTGCCAGCAGGGAAGGACAGGGCGGTGGCTACACCTTC | CASREGQGGGYTF
TRBJ1-3 | many | TRBV5-1 | NA | TGCGCCAGCAGCTTGGGGGCGCGTAACACCATATATTTT | CASSLGARNTIYF
TRBJ1-1 | many | TRBV7-6 | TRBD1 | TGTGCCAGCAGCGCAGGGACAGGGACAGAAGCTTTCTTT | CASSAGTGTEAFF
TRBJ2-3 | few | TRBV7-6 | NA | TGTGCCAGCAGCCCCCGGGGGAGTCCAGATACGCAGTATTTT | CASSPRGSPDTQYF
TRBJ2-7 | few | TRBV5-4 | NA | TGTGCCAGCAGCCCAGCGGGTAGAGCCTACGAGCAGTACTTC | CASSPAGRAYEQYF
TRBJ1-5 | many | TRBV19 | NA | TGTGCCAGTAGTATCAGAATATATCAGCCCCAGCATTTT | CASSIRIYQPQHF
TRBJ2-7 | many | TRBV18 | TRBD1 | TGTGCCAGCTCACCTGGAACAGGGGGCGGCTACGAGCAGTACTTC | CASSPGTGGGYEQYF
TRBJ2-7 | many | TRBV10-1 | TRBD2 | TGCGCCAGCAGCGCGGGGGACTATTACGAGCAGTACTTC | CASSAGDYYEQYF
TRBJ1-2 | many | TRBV18 | TRBD1 | TGTGCCAGCGTCCGGGACAGGGATGCCTATGGCTACACCTTC | CASVRDRDAYGYTF
TRBJ2-2 | many | TRBV29-1 | TRBD2 | TGCAGCGTTGGCGCCGGCGGGGGTTTCAACACCGGGGAGCTGTTTTTT | CSVGAGGGFNTGELFF
TRBJ2-3 | NA | TRBV29-1 | TRBD2 | TGCAGCGTTGAAGGCCTAGCGGGAGTGGGTTGGTTTGTAGATACGCAGTATTTT | CSVEGLAGVGWFVDTQYF
TRBJ2-7 | many | TRBV27 | TRBD1 | TGTGCCAGCAGACTGAACAGGGGCGGGTACGAGCAGTACTTC | CASRLNRGGYEQYF
TRBJ1-3 | many | TRBV2 | NA | TGTGCCAGCAGTGAACCTATACGGGACACCATATATTTT | CASSEPIRDTIYF
TRBJ1-1 | many | TRBV7-3 | TRBD1 | TGTGCCAGCAGCTCACAGGGGGCCCACACTGAAGCTTTCTTT | CASSSQGAHTEAFF
TRBJ2-3 | many | TRBV7-6 | TRBD2 | TGTGCCAGCAGCTTAGGTGACGGGGGGATAAGCACAGATACGCAGTATTTT | CASSLGDGGISTDTQYF
TRBJ1-2 | NA | TRBV29-1 | TRBD1 | TGCAGCGCCGGACAGGTCTATGGCTACACCTTC | CSAGQVYGYTF
TRBJ2-7 | many | TRBV7-7 | TRBD1 | TGTGCTAGCAGCCTACGACAGGGGGCGAACGAGCAGTACTTC | CASSLRQGANEQYF
TRBJ1-2 | many | TRBV4-1 | NA | TGCGCCAGCAGTCCTGACCTCCCGGCGGCCTATGGCTACACCTTC | CASSPDLPAAYGYTF
TRBJ1-5 | many | TRBV28 | TRBD1 | TGTGCCAGCAGATTTGACAGGGCCTACAATCAGCCCCAGCATTTT | CASRFDRAYNQPQHF
TRBJ1-2 | many | TRBV9 | NA | TGTGCCAGCAGCGTAGGTGGAGGGTTGCGCTATGGCTACACCTTC | CASSVGGGLRYGYTF
TRBJ1-4 | many | TRBV25-1 | TRBD1 | TGTGCCAGCAGATCTGACAGGGGGCCTAGTGAAAAACTGTTTTTT | CASRSDRGPSEKLFF
TRBJ1-5 | many | TRBV7-9 | NA | TGTGCCAGCAGCTCAGAGTTCGCCGGGGTTAATCAGCCCCAGCATTTT | CASSSEFAGVNQPQHF